Detailed here is one TCR beta chain. As yet, its antigen is unknown. Execution of the assay was at deep level. Template for every sorted-subset replicate PCR totaled about 200 ng DNA, 25,000 to 35,000 T cell genomes. This table comes from immunoSEQ multiplex PCR, and its TCRdb copy is limited to in-frame clones, with some not included. Of millions of clones in the sample, roughly 94% were seen once. These data come from a study of shared clonotypes between healthy human individuals. Study outcomes and limitations: Relative to their counterparts shared across all four donors, non-shared clonotypes exhibited diminished generation probabilities. Estimated clonotype richness was generally higher in naive than memory subsets.

The CDR3 is 16 residues long. V was clipped by 2 bases and J by 3 bases; unmatched bases: 5. CDR1 and CDR2 (germline): LNHDA, SQIVND (reference sequence). The clonotype was recovered from a man between 18 and 29 years old in good health. The V gene is TRBV19, the J gene TRBJ1-5; 9 bases line up with TRBD1. What was sequenced was naive CD4+ T cells sorted from blood. Stated subset: CD45RA+ positively selected. The CDR3 sequence is CASSITGGAINQPQHF. Written as DNA, the CDR3 is TGTGCCAGTAGTATAACAGGGGGCGCGATCAATCAGCCCCAGCATTTT.